Listed here are 26 T cell receptor beta chains from one sample, sequenced in a study of cytomegalovirus exposure and HLA in healthy donors. Generated by immunoSEQ multiplex PCR, the TCRdb table keeps only in-frame clones and is missing some. The sample lists roughly 300,000 clones; 86% were seen once. Sample: PBMCs. These TCRs come from a woman aged 18 to 35 in good health and CMV-seronegative.

This chain uses TRBV5-1 with TRBJ1-1; D remains unclear. V shed 1 base and J shed 3 bases, with 10 bases lying between them. Germline-derived CDR1 and CDR2 are SGHRS and YFSETQ. The CDR3 is made up of 14 amino acids. CDR3 sequence reads: CASSLLGRDTEAFF. The CDR3 DNA follows: TGCGCCAGCAGCTTGCTGGGGAGGGACACTGAAGCTTTCTTT.

CDR3 protein: CASSVTGTFMDEQYF. The CDR3 DNA sequence: TGTGCCAGCAGCGTCACCGGGACTTTCATGGACGAGCAGTACTTC. The V and J genes are TRBV9 and TRBJ2-7, with a tentative D call TRBD2 (6 bases). Germline assignment: CDR1 SGDLS and CDR2 YYNGEE. Between the trimmed V and J ends, which lost 2 bases and 5 bases, there was a span of 17 bases. The CDR3 is made up of 15 amino acids.

The table lists this clone with a count of one. The chain employs TRBV7-3 and TRBJ2-7; D perhaps matches TRBD2 (6 bases). V was pared by 5 bases and J by 4 bases, with 18 bases between. The CDR3 has 15 residues. Germline CDR1 reads SGHTA; CDR2 reads FQGTGA. CDR3 loop: CASSLGRGISYEQYF. CDR3 in DNA: TGTGCCAGCAGCCTAGGACGGGGGATATCATACGAGCAGTACTTC.

This chain connects TRBV5-1 to TRBJ2-2; TRBD2 agrees at 8 bases. The CDR3 is 15 amino acids. Germline V gene data show CDR1 as SGHRS and CDR2 as YFSETQ. The ends lost 4 bases at V and 4 bases at J; junction bases unmatched: 6. The CDR3 is CASSLSGTGTGELFF. As DNA, the CDR3 is TGCGCCAGCAGCCTTAGCGGGACGGGCACCGGGGAGCTGTTTTTT.

The chain has TRBV4-2 and TRBJ2-7, with 13 bases lining up with TRBD2. The CDR3 sequence is 15 residues long. Per germline, CDR1 LGHNA and CDR2 YNFKEQ. V lost 5 bases and J lost 3; bases outside the gene matches: 4. The CDR3 loop reads CASSLGLAGSYEQYF. In DNA form, the CDR3 reads TGTGCCAGCAGCTTGGGACTAGCGGGAAGCTACGAGCAGTACTTC.

About this clone itself: Other DNA sequences in the sample encode the same CDR3. The chain carries TRBV7-2 and TRBJ2-5; the D is unclear. The germline V gene has CDR1 SGHTA and CDR2 FQGNSA. The CDR3 has 11 residues. V gave up 5 bases and J gave up 5 bases, with 6 bases separating them. The CDR3, as DNA: TGTGCCAGCAGCAATCGGGAGACCCAGTACTTC. It codes for CASSNRETQYF.

The chain has TRBV25-1 and TRBJ1-4, with D possibly being TRBD1 (6 bases). From germline, CDR1 is MGHDK and CDR2 SYGVNS. Deletions cut 1 base from V and 6 bases from J, with 9 bases between. CDR3 size: 14 residues. Written as DNA, the CDR3 is TGTGCCAGCAGTGAATCGACAGGTTATGAAAAACTGTTTTTT. Its protein is CASSESTGYEKLFF.

The chain recombines TRBV27 with TRBJ2-1; D may be TRBD1 (5 bases). In germline, CDR1 is MNHEY, CDR2 SMNVEV (reference sequence). CDR3 length: 13 residues. Trimming left V 7 bases short and J 5 bases short, with 12 bases between. The CDR3 DNA follows: TGTGCCAGCAACTATAGGGGTAACAATGAGCAGTTCTTC. It is translated as CASNYRGNNEQFF.

The chain has TRBV5-6 and TRBJ2-7, with D possibly matching TRBD2 (5 bases). Trimming took 4 bases from V and 0 from J, leaving 11 bases between them. Germline V CDR1 and CDR2: SGHDT, YYEEEE. The CDR3 sequence is 14 residues long. The CDR3 reads CASSLRGISYEQYF. The CDR3 DNA reads as TGTGCCAGCAGCCTCCGGGGTATCTCCTACGAGCAGTACTTC.

The chain carries TRBV7-2 and TRBJ2-1; D remains unclear. The CDR3 consists of 14 residues. CDR1 and CDR2 (germline): SGHTA, FQGNSA. V was clipped by 2 bases and J by 5 bases, with 10 bases between them. The CDR3 region is CASSLNWANNEQFF. CDR3 nucleotide sequence: TGTGCCAGCAGCTTAAACTGGGCAAACAATGAGCAGTTCTTC.

The V and J genes are TRBV4-3 and TRBJ1-5; TRBD1 is a possible D gene (5 bases). Germline CDR1 LGHNA, CDR2 YSLEER. The CDR3 is made up of 15 amino acids. V was pared by 0 bases and J by 1 base, with 7 bases between. The CDR3 nucleotides read TGCGCCAGCAGCCAAGATCGGGGGAGCAATCAGCCCCAGCATTTT. This gives the protein CASSQDRGSNQPQHF.

The chain has TRBV4-1 and TRBJ1-3; TRBD1 matches 8 bases. V lost 6 bases and J lost 0; bases outside the gene matches: 19. Looked up from germline, CDR1 is MGHRA and CDR2 is YSYEKL. The CDR3 consists of 20 residues. The CDR3 sequence: CASRDGRGRRVQGSGNTIYF. The CDR3 bases are TGCGCCAGCAGGGATGGCAGGGGGCGTCGGGTCCAGGGCTCTGGAAACACCATATATTTT.

This chain uses TRBV27 with TRBJ2-1; a weak D match, TRBD2 (6 bases). The CDR3 contains 14 residues. Germline CDR1 MNHEY, CDR2 SMNVEV (reference sequence). The germline V and J ends were trimmed by 6 bases and 4 bases, with 13 bases remaining between them. DNA of the CDR3: TGTGCCAGCAGGCGGGGTGAGATATACAATGAGCAGTTCTTC. This codes for CASRRGEIYNEQFF.

The chain uses TRBV5-1 and TRBJ2-1, with TRBD1 matching over 7 bases. The germline gives CDR1 SGHRS, CDR2 YFSETQ. Trimming at V came to 4 bases and at J to 2 bases, leaving 12 bases not matched to a gene. This CDR3 has 17 amino acids. This CDR3 is CASSPGQAPFTYNEQFF. The DNA for the CDR3 is TGCGCCAGCAGCCCAGGACAGGCCCCTTTCACCTACAATGAGCAGTTCTTC.

The chain recombines TRBV19 with TRBJ2-3; 8 bases agree with TRBD1. Germline trimming cut 6 bases from V and 5 bases from J; bases unmatched to any gene: 13. The CDR3 runs to 16 residues. Germline CDR1 and CDR2: LNHDA and SQIVND (reference sequence). DNA for the CDR3: TGTGCCAGTAGGCCCGACAGGGGACCTCCCGGAGATACGCAGTATTTT. Amino acid sequence: CASRPDRGPPGDTQYF.

The chain carries TRBV7-2 and TRBJ2-3, with 7 bases aligning to TRBD2. J lost 3 bases, V lost 5 bases, and 11 bases had no gene match. The germline gives CDR1 SGHTA, CDR2 FQGNSA. The CDR3 is 16 residues long. In DNA form, the CDR3 reads TGTGCCAGCAGCCCCCTCGGCGGGAGTAAGACAGATACGCAGTATTTT. Translated, it gives CASSPLGGSKTDTQYF.

CDR3 in amino acids: CASGLVHLAGGPVNEQFF. CDR3 coding DNA: TGTGCTAGTGGTTTGGTACACCTAGCGGGAGGGCCGGTTAATGAGCAGTTCTTC. The chain has TRBV12-5 and TRBJ2-1, with 12 bases aligning to TRBD2. The J segment lost 7 bases and the V segment lost 0 bases, leaving 10 bases of the junction unmatched. The CDR3 contains 18 residues. CDR1 is LGHNT, CDR2 FRNRAP, per germline.

The chain carries TRBV7-2 and TRBJ2-7; TRBD2 agrees at 7 bases. The CDR3 loop spans 18 amino acids. CDR1 is SGHTA and CDR2 is FQGNSA in the germline V gene. V gave up 1 base and J gave up 3 bases; unmatched junction bases: 15. The CDR3 sequence: CASSLVVGGRELVYEQYF. DNA of the CDR3: TGTGCCAGCAGCTTAGTCGTGGGTGGGCGGGAGTTAGTCTACGAGCAGTACTTC.

This clone is a singleton in its sample. The chain links TRBV4-2 to TRBJ2-3, with TRBD2 identical over 8 bases. Germline lookup yields CDR1 LGHNA and CDR2 YNFKEQ. The CDR3 sequence is 17 residues long. V was pared by 1 base and J by 2 bases, with 8 bases of the junction left unmatched. This CDR3 reads CASSQVGWTSPTDTQYF. For the CDR3, the DNA is TGTGCCAGCAGCCAAGTCGGCTGGACTAGCCCCACAGATACGCAGTATTTT.

The genes are TRBV19 and TRBJ2-7, with a weak D call TRBD1 (8 bases). The germline V gene encodes CDR1 LNHDA and CDR2 SQIVND (reference sequence). The CDR3 runs 16 residues. Trimming removed 8 bases from V and 5 bases from J, with 25 bases in between. The CDR3 coding sequence is TGTGCCAGTTTTAGGGGGGGGCGACAGGGGTTCCACGAGCAGTACTTC. This sequence encodes CASFRGGRQGFHEQYF.

This clone was seen once. DNA of the CDR3: TGTGCCAGCAGACCGGTAGCGGGAGGGAATGAGCAGTTCTTC. Its translation: CASRPVAGGNEQFF. The chain links TRBV28 to TRBJ2-1, with 11 nucleotides matching TRBD2. CDR1 is MDHEN and CDR2 is SYDVKM in the germline V gene. The CDR3 totals 14 residues. The V and J ends lost 6 bases and 7 bases, in that order; junction bases with no gene match: 5.

Only one count was recorded for this clone. This chain connects TRBV20-1 to TRBJ1-5; D is uncertain. The ends were cut back, 3 bases at V and 7 bases at J, with 7 bases in the middle. This CDR3 has 11 residues. CDR1 and CDR2 from the germline V gene are DFQATT and SNEGSKA (reference sequence). CDR3 region: CSARRRQPQHF. The CDR3 coding sequence is TGCAGTGCTAGGCGCCGCCAGCCCCAGCATTTT.

The chain employs TRBV9 and TRBJ2-1; 8 bases are a match to TRBD2. The CDR3 sequence is 15 residues long. V lost 0 bases, J lost 6 bases, and 5 bases stayed unmatched. Germline loops: CDR1 SGDLS, CDR2 YYNGEE. The CDR3 loop reads CASSVEIAGLNEQFF. CDR3 coding DNA: TGTGCCAGCAGCGTAGAGATAGCGGGACTCAATGAGCAGTTCTTC.

The chain is built from TRBV19 and TRBJ2-1; D not certain. Germline CDR1 reads LNHDA; CDR2 reads SQIVND (reference sequence). The length of the CDR3 is 11 residues. V was trimmed by 5 bases and J by 14 bases, leaving 13 bases between them. The CDR3 loop reads CASSEAEEEFF. The CDR3 region has the DNA TGTGCCAGTAGTGAGGCCGAAGAGGAGTTCTTC.

The chain employs TRBV5-4 and TRBJ2-7; possible D gene TRBD2, 5 bases. Germline loops: CDR1 SGHNT, CDR2 YYREEE (reference sequence). This CDR3 is 16 amino acids long. Trimming took off 1 base at V and 0 bases at J, with 14 bases between the two ends. CDR3 bases: TGTGCCAGCAGCTTGCGTCGTCAGCGGAGCTCCTACGAGCAGTACTTC. It encodes CASSLRRQRSSYEQYF. Based on the CDR3 plus reference TRBV5-4 and TRBJ2-7, the full variable domain is ETGVTQSPTHLIKTRGQQVTLRCSSQSGHNTVSWYQQALGQGPQFIFQYYREEENGRGNFPPRFSGLQFPNYSSELNVNALELDDSALYLCASSLRRQRSSYEQYFGPGTRLTVT.

V and J are TRBV9 and TRBJ1-3, with D unresolved. Germline CDR1 reads SGDLS; CDR2 reads YYNGEE. There are 15 residues in the CDR3. Trimming took off 0 bases at V and 4 bases at J, with 11 bases between the two ends. The CDR3 nucleotides read TGTGCCAGCAGCGTAGTGGGCCAGAGAGGAAACACCATATATTTT. Translation gives CASSVVGQRGNTIYF.